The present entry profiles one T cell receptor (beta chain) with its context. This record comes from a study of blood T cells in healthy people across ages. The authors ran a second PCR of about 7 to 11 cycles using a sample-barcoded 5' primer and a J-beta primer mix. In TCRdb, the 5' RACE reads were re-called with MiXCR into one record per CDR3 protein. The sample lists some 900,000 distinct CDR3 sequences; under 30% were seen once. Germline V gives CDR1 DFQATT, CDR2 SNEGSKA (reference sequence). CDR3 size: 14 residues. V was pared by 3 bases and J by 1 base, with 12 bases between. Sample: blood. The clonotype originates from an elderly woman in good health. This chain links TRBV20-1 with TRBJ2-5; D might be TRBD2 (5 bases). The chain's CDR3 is CSASRADPQETQYF. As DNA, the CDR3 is TGCAGTGCTAGTAGAGCGGACCCCCAAGAGACCCAGTACTTC.